The 19 T cell receptor beta chains listed next were all sequenced from one sample in a study of control samples from healthy donors and cancer patients (TCRdb year 2020). Libraries were made using the immunoSEQ multiplex PCR assay. Not all clones reach the TCRdb copy of this immuneACCESS table, which keeps in-frame sequences only. Checked studies attribute under half of the gap to unresolved V genes and leave the rest unexplained. This sample lists some 120,000 clones; 85% to 95% were detected once. The ten largest clones capture approximately 1.7% of the sample. Sequences were obtained from PBMCs. The receptors stem from a man aged 45 to 65 with head and neck cancer.

J is TRBJ1-2 and V is TRBV7-2; D is perhaps TRBD1 (6 bases). Germline CDR1 is SGHTA and CDR2 is FQGNSA. Trimming cost V 4 bases and J 4 bases, with 13 bases left between them. The CDR3 has 14 amino acids. CDR3 protein: CASSSQQGIYGYTF. The CDR3 region has the DNA TGTGCCAGCAGCTCTCAACAGGGCATCTATGGCTACACCTTC.

The chain links TRBV19 to TRBJ1-5; D uncertain. The CDR3 runs 13 residues. Trimming removed 7 bases at V and 5 bases at J, with 12 bases between. Looked up from germline, CDR1 is LNHDA and CDR2 is SQIVND (reference sequence). Here the CDR3 DNA reads TGTGCCAGTAAAGAACAGATACATCAGCCCCAGCATTTT. It is translated as CASKEQIHQPQHF. Full variable domain (outside the CDR3, taken from reference TRBV19 and TRBJ1-5): DGGITQSPKYLFRKEGQNVTLSCEQNLNHDAMYWYRQDPGQGLRLIYYSQIVNDFQKGDIAEGYSVSREKKESFPLTVTSAQKNPTAFYLCASKEQIHQPQHFGDGTRLSIL.

J is TRBJ2-3 and V is TRBV28, with 13 bases matching TRBD2. Germline V gene lookup returns CDR1 MDHEN and CDR2 SYDVKM. V dropped 4 bases and J dropped 11; count of bases not matched to a gene: 9. The CDR3 totals 15 residues. The CDR3 DNA follows: TGTGCCAGCAGTTCCGGACTAGCGGGGGCCCAGGTGCAGTATTTT. This gives the protein CASSSGLAGAQVQYF.

V gene TRBV6-5 combines with J gene TRBJ1-3; weak D call: TRBD1 (5 bases). V was clipped by 7 bases and J by 2 bases, with 12 bases between them. CDR1 is MNHEY and CDR2 is SVGAGI in the germline V gene. This CDR3 is 14 amino acids long. Written as DNA, the CDR3 is TGTGCCAGCATCGTGAGACAGACTGGAAACACCATATATTTT. As protein: CASIVRQTGNTIYF.

The CDR3, as DNA: TGTGCCAGCCACCCGTCCTGGTTCACAGATACGCAGTATTTT. Residues: CASHPSWFTDTQYF. The genes are TRBV6-5 and TRBJ2-3, with D unclear. The V end was cut by 8 bases, the J end by 2 bases, with 14 bases between. Germline CDR1 reads MNHEY; CDR2 reads SVGAGI. CDR3 length equals 14 residues.

The V call is TRBV2, the J call TRBJ1-1, with D possibly TRBD1 on 6 matching bases. Germline assignment: CDR1 SNHLY and CDR2 FYNNEI. CDR3 length equals 14 residues. Trimming removed 6 bases from V and 5 bases from J, with 16 bases in between. CDR3 DNA: TGTGCCAGCAGCTTAGGTCTGAGGGGGACTGAAGCTTTCTTT. This gives the protein CASSLGLRGTEAFF.

This clone was recorded only once. The chain has TRBV10-3 and TRBJ1-5; D may be TRBD1 (5 bases). Looked up from germline, CDR1 is ENHRY and CDR2 is SYGVKD. Between the trimmed V and J ends, which lost 2 bases and 13 bases, there was a span of 15 bases. This CDR3 region has 13 residues. The chain's CDR3 is CAISEPAVGVQHF. For the CDR3, the DNA is TGTGCCATCAGTGAGCCGGCTGTGGGGGTTCAGCATTTT.

The chain has TRBV5-1 and TRBJ1-2; no firm D call. Trimming removed 5 bases at V and 3 bases at J, with 8 bases between. This CDR3 has 12 amino acids. CDR1 and CDR2 from the germline V gene are SGHRS and YFSETQ. The CDR3 region is CASRRLDYGYTF. Written as DNA, the CDR3 is TGCGCCAGCAGGAGGCTCGACTATGGCTACACCTTC.

This sequence joins TRBV19 and TRBJ1-5; 8 nucleotides align to TRBD1. Germline V gene data show CDR1 as LNHDA and CDR2 as SQIVND (reference sequence). The CDR3 is 13 amino acids. V gave up 8 bases and J gave up 3 bases; unmatched junction bases: 3. The CDR3 DNA reads TGTGCCAGTTGGGACAGGTTCAATCAGCCCCAGCATTTT. This gives the protein CASWDRFNQPQHF. The whole variable domain, filled in from reference TRBV19 and TRBJ1-5, reads DGGITQSPKYLFRKEGQNVTLSCEQNLNHDAMYWYRQDPGQGLRLIYYSQIVNDFQKGDIAEGYSVSREKKESFPLTVTSAQKNPTAFYLCASWDRFNQPQHFGDGTRLSIL.

Details on this clone: Different DNA sequences within this sample yield the same CDR3. The gene calls are TRBV7-3 and TRBJ2-6; 14 nucleotides line up with TRBD2. V shed 3 bases and J 4 bases; nucleotides not matched to a gene: 5. CDR1 and CDR2 (germline): SGHTA, FQGTGA. The CDR3 covers 18 residues. The CDR3: CASSLGLAGVGGANVLTF. The CDR3 DNA follows: TGTGCCAGCAGCTTGGGACTAGCGGGGGTCGGGGGGGCCAACGTCCTGACTTTC.

J is TRBJ1-3 and V is TRBV9; D possibly corresponds to TRBD1 (5 bases). The V end lost 0 bases, the J end lost 2 bases, and 9 bases lay between the germline ends. In germline, CDR1 is SGDLS, CDR2 YYNGEE. This CDR3 spans 15 amino acids. The CDR3 coding sequence is TGTGCCAGCAGCGTAGGAAGGGGCACTGGAAACACCATATATTTT. This codes for CASSVGRGTGNTIYF.

The V call is TRBV27, the J call TRBJ2-3; TRBD2 aligns across 8 bases. The trim removed 1 base at V and 5 bases at J, leaving 8 bases unmatched. The CDR3 is 16 residues long. The germline V gene has CDR1 MNHEY and CDR2 SMNVEV (reference sequence). The CDR3 loop is CASSLLGGGRGDTQYF. CDR3 DNA: TGTGCCAGCAGTTTATTAGGCGGGGGGCGGGGAGATACGCAGTATTTT.

This chain joins TRBV6-2 or TRBV6-3 and TRBJ1-5; tentatively, D is TRBD1 (6 bases). The V gene's germline CDR1 is MNHEY and CDR2 SVGEGT. The V and J ends lost 5 bases and 4 bases respectively, with 9 bases between them. This CDR3 comprises 13 residues. CDR3 sequence (DNA): TGTGCCAGCAGTGTCAGGGGAAATCAGCCCCAGCATTTT. It is translated as CASSVRGNQPQHF.

The chain recombines TRBV27 with TRBJ2-6, with D hard to call. Deletions cut 0 bases from V and 0 bases from J, with 3 bases between. This CDR3 has 15 residues. CDR1 is MNHEY, CDR2 SMNVEV, per germline (reference sequence). CDR3 residues: CASSLSSSGANVLTF. As DNA, the CDR3 is TGTGCCAGCAGTTTATCAAGCTCTGGGGCCAACGTCCTGACTTTC.

V usage is TRBV18 and J usage is TRBJ2-3; D not resolved. The V end lost 6 bases, the J end lost 6 bases, and 13 bases lay between the germline ends. Germline lookup yields CDR1 KGHSH and CDR2 LQKENI. The CDR3 spans 13 residues. The CDR3 nucleotides are TGTGCCAGCTCCCCAAGAGGCTATGATACGCAGTATTTT. Translating it yields CASSPRGYDTQYF. Complete variable domain (other parts from reference TRBV18 and TRBJ2-3): NAGVMQNPRHLVRRRGQEARLRCSPMKGHSHVYWYRQLPEEGLKFMVYLQKENIIDESGMPKERFSAEFPKEGPSILRIQQVVRGDSAAYFCASSPRGYDTQYFGPGTRLTVL.

The rearrangement joins TRBV18 to TRBJ2-1; D is possibly TRBD2 (6 bases). From germline, CDR1 is KGHSH and CDR2 LQKENI. The length of the CDR3 is 16 residues. V shed 3 bases and J shed 0 bases, with 12 bases lying between them. The CDR3 loop reads CASSPSRGSSYNEQFF. The CDR3 DNA is TGTGCCAGCTCACCCTCACGGGGGAGCTCCTACAATGAGCAGTTCTTC. Complete variable domain (other parts from reference TRBV18 and TRBJ2-1): NAGVMQNPRHLVRRRGQEARLRCSPMKGHSHVYWYRQLPEEGLKFMVYLQKENIIDESGMPKERFSAEFPKEGPSILRIQQVVRGDSAAYFCASSPSRGSSYNEQFFGPGTRLTVL.

J is TRBJ2-6 and V is TRBV19; 7 nucleotides align to TRBD1. This CDR3 has 17 amino acids. J was trimmed by 4 bases and V by 4 bases; bases with no gene match: 10. Germline lookup yields CDR1 LNHDA and CDR2 SQIVND (reference sequence). The CDR3 reads CASSTLDRVGGANVLTF. The CDR3 DNA reads TGTGCCAGTAGTACGCTCGACAGGGTTGGCGGGGCCAACGTCCTGACTTTC.

A remark on this clone: A read error may account for a junction end that differs from germline. The chain employs TRBV2 and TRBJ2-7, with 7 bases identical to TRBD1. Germline V CDR1 and CDR2: SNHLY, FYNNEI. The CDR3 covers 13 residues. The CDR3 loop reads CASGGQVLYQQYF. The CDR3 DNA follows: TGTGCCAGCGGCGGACAGGTCCTCTACCAGCAGTACTTC.

This clone was seen only once. The chain is built from TRBV3-1 (or the pseudogene TRBV3-2) and TRBJ1-4; no definite D call. From germline, CDR1 is LGHDT and CDR2 YNNKEL (reference sequence). CDR3 length: 15 residues. Trimming shortened V by 4 bases and J by 3 bases, and 12 bases separated the two germline ends. CDR3 residues: CASSPFGWANEKLFF. CDR3 in DNA: TGTGCCAGCAGCCCCTTCGGATGGGCTAATGAAAAACTGTTTTTT.